This T cell receptor beta chain derives from a study of blood T cell repertoires in COVID-19. Per the authors' pipeline: Scientists estimated how many nucleated cells there were by amplifying reference gene primers. The repertoire was sequenced with immunoSEQ multiplex PCR; TCRdb's copy has only in-frame clones and lacks some. V, J and clone size reflect that table, while D and trimming were determined from the DNA. The sample has about 320,000 clones, under 95% seen once. On this clone itself: This specimen includes other DNA sequences encoding the same CDR3.

Participants were aged about 18 to 90 years, lived in roughly 23 US areas, and enrolled virtually. Cohort 3 donors counted as recovered after two negative PCRs, clearance, or resolved symptoms. The germline gives CDR1 KGHSH, CDR2 LQKENI. This CDR3 is built from 16 residues. V was pared by 3 bases and J by 1 base, with 8 bases of the junction left unmatched. Source material: PBMCs or T cells enriched from blood (not recorded which). This TCR came from a man aged 55-75 years who had recovered from COVID-19. The J gene is TRBJ2-5, the V gene TRBV18, with 7 positions matching TRBD1. CDR3 sequence (DNA): TGTGCCAGCTCACCGCAAGTGACAGGGACCCAAGAGACCCAGTACTTC. This translates into CASSPQVTGTQETQYF.